One and the same sample provided the 10 T cell receptor beta chains below, sequenced in a study of blood T cell repertoires in COVID-19. The method was immunoSEQ multiplex PCR; TCRdb's version includes in-frame clones alone and lacks a portion of them. The sample has about 190,000 clones, around 90% seen once; the top ten hold 0.55% to 0.8%. Sequenced: peripheral blood. These receptors came from a man aged 50-59 years with acute or convalescent COVID-19.

The rearrangement uses TRBV15 and TRBJ2-2, with D tentatively TRBD1 (5 bases). Trimming pared 4 bases from V and 1 base from J, leaving 16 bases between. The germline gives CDR1 LNHNV, CDR2 YYDKDF (reference sequence). The CDR3 covers 17 residues. CDR3 coding DNA: TGTGCCACCAGCATCCCTTTGGGCCAGGGGAACACCGGGGAGCTGTTTTTT. Protein: CATSIPLGQGNTGELFF.

The J gene is TRBJ2-5, the V gene TRBV6-5; D not resolved. The V end lost 7 bases, the J end lost 4 bases, and 7 bases lay between the germline ends. The germline CDR1 and CDR2 sequences are MNHEY and SVGAGI. The CDR3 is made up of 11 amino acids. The CDR3 reads CASTELETQYF. CDR3 DNA sequence: TGTGCCAGCACGGAGTTAGAGACCCAGTACTTC.

This clone appeared once. The chain employs TRBV19 and TRBJ2-1; the match to TRBD1 covers 8 bases. V was clipped by 4 bases and J by 3 bases; unmatched bases: 5. Germline loops: CDR1 LNHDA, CDR2 SQIVND (reference sequence). The CDR3 sequence is 15 residues long. CDR3 nucleotides: TGTGCCAGTAGTACCTCAGGGGGCTACTACAATGAGCAGTTCTTC. Its protein is CASSTSGGYYNEQFF.

V and J are TRBV5-4 and TRBJ1-4; 7 bases line up with TRBD1. CDR3 length: 16 amino acids. The germline V gene encodes CDR1 SGHNT and CDR2 YYREEE (reference sequence). V was clipped by 0 bases and J by 8 bases; unmatched bases: 10. DNA of the CDR3: TGTGCCAGCAGCTTGGCGATTGGAGGGGGCAGGGAAAAACTGTTTTTT. Its translation is CASSLAIGGGREKLFF.

This rearrangement joins TRBV4-2 to TRBJ2-3, with 9 bases matching TRBD1. The CDR3 contains 18 residues. J was trimmed by 0 bases and V by 1 base; bases with no gene match: 8. In germline, CDR1 is LGHNA, CDR2 YNFKEQ. CDR3 DNA: TGTGCCAGCAGCCAAGCGGGACAGGGTGGGTCTAGCACAGATACGCAGTATTTT. Amino acids: CASSQAGQGGSSTDTQYF.

This chain uses TRBV28 with TRBJ1-3; D is possibly TRBD1 (5 bases). Looked up from germline, CDR1 is MDHEN and CDR2 is SYDVKM. This CDR3 has 16 residues. V shed 2 bases and J shed 0 bases, with 11 bases lying between them. Here the CDR3 reads CASSLPHRSSGNTIYF. The CDR3 DNA follows: TGTGCCAGCAGTTTACCCCACAGGAGCTCTGGAAACACCATATATTTT.

The chain employs TRBV5-8 and TRBJ1-5, with 10 bases that match TRBD1. Germline V gives CDR1 SGHTS, CDR2 YDEGEE. The junction had 16 bases not matched to a gene; V was cut back by 4 bases and J by 0 bases. This CDR3 is 20 amino acids long. CDR3 DNA: TGTGCCAGCAGCCCCAGTGTTTCGGGACAGGGGTTCTATAGCAATCAGCCCCAGCATTTT. Translating gives CASSPSVSGQGFYSNQPQHF.

This clone occurred once. The chain is built from TRBV30 and TRBJ1-5; TRBD1 matches at 7 bases. V gave up 7 bases and J gave up 3 bases; unmatched junction bases: 6. The CDR3 is 13 residues long. Germline V CDR1 and CDR2: GTSNPN, SVGIG (reference sequence). The CDR3 is CAFRDSFNQPQHF. Written as DNA, the CDR3 is TGTGCCTTCAGGGACAGCTTCAATCAGCCCCAGCATTTT.

The chain recombines TRBV7-8 with TRBJ1-2; D may be TRBD1 (5 bases). V shed 8 bases and J shed 5 bases, with 18 bases lying between them. CDR3 size: 14 residues. Germline V gene sequence: CDR1 SGHVS, CDR2 FQNEAQ. CDR3 nucleotide sequence: TGTGCCAGCGGCAGGGCCCCTCCAGGGTATGGCTACACCTTC. Translated: CASGRAPPGYGYTF.

The CDR3 nucleotides are TGTGCCAGCAGTTATGGGGGGGGCCGATCCTACGAGCAGTACTTC. Amino acids: CASSYGGGRSYEQYF. The V call is TRBV6-6, the J call TRBJ2-7; possibly TRBD2 for D (7 bases). Germline CDR1 MNHNY, CDR2 SVGAGI (reference sequence). The CDR3 covers 15 residues. Trimming took 3 bases from V and 1 from J, leaving 13 bases between them.